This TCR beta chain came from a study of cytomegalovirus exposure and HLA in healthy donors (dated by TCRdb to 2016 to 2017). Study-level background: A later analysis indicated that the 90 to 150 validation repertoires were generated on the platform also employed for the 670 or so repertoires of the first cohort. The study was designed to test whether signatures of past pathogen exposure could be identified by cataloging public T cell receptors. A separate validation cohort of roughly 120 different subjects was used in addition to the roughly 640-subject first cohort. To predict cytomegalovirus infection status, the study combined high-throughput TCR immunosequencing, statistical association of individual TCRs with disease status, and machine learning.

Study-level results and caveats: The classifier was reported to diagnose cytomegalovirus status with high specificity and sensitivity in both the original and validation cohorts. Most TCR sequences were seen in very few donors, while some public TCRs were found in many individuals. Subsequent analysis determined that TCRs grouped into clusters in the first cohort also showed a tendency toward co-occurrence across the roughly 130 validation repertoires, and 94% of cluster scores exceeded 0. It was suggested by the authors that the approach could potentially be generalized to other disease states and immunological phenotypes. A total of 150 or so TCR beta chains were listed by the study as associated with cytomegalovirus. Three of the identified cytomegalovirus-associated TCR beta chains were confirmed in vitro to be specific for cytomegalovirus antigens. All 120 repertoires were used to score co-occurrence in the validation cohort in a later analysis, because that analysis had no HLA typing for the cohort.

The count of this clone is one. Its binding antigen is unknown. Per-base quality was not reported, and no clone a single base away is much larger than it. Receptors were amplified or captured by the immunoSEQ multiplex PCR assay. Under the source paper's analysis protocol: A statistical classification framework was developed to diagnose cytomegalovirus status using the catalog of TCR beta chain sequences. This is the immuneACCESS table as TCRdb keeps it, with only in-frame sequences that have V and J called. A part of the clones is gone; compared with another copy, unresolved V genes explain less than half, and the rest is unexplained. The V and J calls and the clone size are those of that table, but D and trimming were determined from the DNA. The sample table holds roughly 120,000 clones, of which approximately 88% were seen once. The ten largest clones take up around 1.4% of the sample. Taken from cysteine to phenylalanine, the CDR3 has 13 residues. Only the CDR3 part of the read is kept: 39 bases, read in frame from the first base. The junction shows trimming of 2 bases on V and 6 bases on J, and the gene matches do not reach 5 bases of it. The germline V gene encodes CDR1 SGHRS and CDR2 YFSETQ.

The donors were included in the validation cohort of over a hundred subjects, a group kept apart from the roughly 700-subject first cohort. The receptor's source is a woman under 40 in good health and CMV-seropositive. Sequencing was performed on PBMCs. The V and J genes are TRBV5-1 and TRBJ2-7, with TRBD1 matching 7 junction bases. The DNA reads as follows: TGCGCCAGCAGCTTAGAAGGGGGCAGCGAGCAGTACTTC. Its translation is CASSLEGGSEQYF.